Below, 5 T cell receptor beta chains from the same sample are listed, as sequenced in a study of T and B cells in COVID-19 patients. TRB rearrangements were amplified by multiplex PCR with BIOMED2 TRB-A/B primers. TCRdb recomputed calls from the multiplex PCR reads with MiXCR, one row per CDR3 protein. The sample includes fewer than 14,000 distinct CDR3 sequences, about 30% of them seen just once. Blood genomic DNA input for TRB amplification was 250-500 ng. What was sequenced was blood. The receptors were sampled from a human donor with active COVID-19.

The V gene is TRBV6-2 or TRBV6-3, the J gene TRBJ1-3; the D is unclear. CDR3 length: 14 amino acids. Trimming pared 6 bases from V and 3 bases from J, leaving 12 bases between. Germline V gives CDR1 MNHEY, CDR2 SVGEGT. The CDR3 loop is CASRGSSRGNTIYF. The CDR3, as DNA: TGTGCCAGCAGGGGCAGCAGCCGTGGAAACACCATATATTTT.

The chain joins TRBV6-2 or TRBV6-3 to TRBJ1-1; D is uncertain. Germline CDR1 is MNHEY and CDR2 is SVGEGT. This CDR3 region has 13 residues. Deletions cut 5 bases from V and 0 bases from J, with 7 bases between. CDR3 sequence reads: CASSGRMNTEAFF. The CDR3 DNA reads as TGTGCCAGCAGTGGGAGGATGAACACTGAAGCTTTCTTT.

The rearrangement links TRBV7-9 to TRBJ2-3; D ambiguous. CDR3 length: 14 amino acids. CDR1 and CDR2 (germline): SEHNR, FQNEAQ (reference sequence). The V and J ends lost 3 bases and 0 bases respectively, with 7 bases between them. The CDR3: CASSFMISTDTQYF. The CDR3 nucleotides read TGTGCCAGCAGCTTTATGATTAGCACAGATACGCAGTATTTT.

This clonotype showed up just a few times. The rearrangement uses TRBV6-4 and TRBJ2-3; possibly TRBD2 for D (7 bases). The CDR3 length is 14 residues. Germline loops: CDR1 MRHNA, CDR2 SNTAGT. The V and J ends lost 5 bases and 0 bases respectively, with 9 bases between them. In DNA form, the CDR3 reads TGTGCCAGCAGTAGGGGGGGGAGCACAGATACGCAGTATTTT. Protein product: CASSRGGSTDTQYF.

This clonotype is categorized as medium-sized. The V call is TRBV12-3 or TRBV12-4, the J call TRBJ2-1; TRBD2 agrees at 11 bases. Trimming cost V 5 bases and J 9 bases; bases outside gene matches: 9. This CDR3 spans 15 amino acids. CDR3 DNA sequence: TGTGCCAGCAGTCTAGTAGCGGGGGGGCTGAGTGAGCAGTTCTTC. This sequence encodes CASSLVAGGLSEQFF.